The TCR beta chain under discussion was sequenced for a study of graft-versus-host responses after intestinal transplantation. Study as a whole: As for transplant type, recipients had multivisceral, liver-intestinal, or isolated intestinal grafts. Recipients across the board were started on anti-thymocyte globulin induction, then kept on tacrolimus and steroids for about three years.

General study points: The authors found GvH clones in recipient marrow, some appearing first in ileum or blood.

Details on this clone: Its antigen is currently unknown.

There are 13 residues in the CDR3. V shed 3 bases, J shed 5 bases, and the junction held 4 bases outside the gene matches. CDR1 and CDR2 (germline): GTSNPN, SVGIG (reference sequence). Sequencing used immunoSEQ multiplex PCR; TCRdb keeps in-frame clones, though not all of them. This repertoire shows fewer than 8,500 clones, over 90% found once; its top ten account for around 1.9%. The starting material was PBMCs, obtained 11 days after intestinal transplantation. This chain links TRBV30 with TRBJ2-5; 9 bases map to TRBD1. This TCR derives from a human patient who received an intestinal transplant, so some T cells may come from the graft donor. CDR3 coding DNA: TGTGCCTGGAGGGACAGGGGTTTTGAGACCCAGTACTTC. This codes for CAWRDRGFETQYF.